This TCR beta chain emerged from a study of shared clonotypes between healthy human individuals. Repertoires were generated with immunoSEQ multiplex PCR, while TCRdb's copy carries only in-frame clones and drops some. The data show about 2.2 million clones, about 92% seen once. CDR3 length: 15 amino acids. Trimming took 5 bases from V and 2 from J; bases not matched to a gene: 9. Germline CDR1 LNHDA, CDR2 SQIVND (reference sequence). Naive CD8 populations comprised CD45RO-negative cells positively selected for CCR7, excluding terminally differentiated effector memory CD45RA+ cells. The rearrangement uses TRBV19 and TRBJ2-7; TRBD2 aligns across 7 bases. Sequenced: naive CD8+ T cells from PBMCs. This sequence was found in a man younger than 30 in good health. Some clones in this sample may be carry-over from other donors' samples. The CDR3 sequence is CASSPSAGDTYEQYF. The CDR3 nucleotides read TGTGCCAGTAGTCCTTCTGCGGGAGACACCTACGAGCAGTACTTC.